These 18 T cell receptor beta chains were all obtained from the same sample, sequenced in a study of type 1 and type 2 diabetes patients. Amplification started from genomic DNA. Amplification of the beta chain CDR3 used 30 forward and 13 reverse multiplex primers. TCRdb reprocessed the multiplex PCR reads via MiXCR and lists one record per CDR3 protein. The sample yields 250,000 to 300,000 distinct CDR3 sequences, around 47% seen once. Sequences were obtained from peripheral blood mononuclear cells (PBMCs). The source is a man between 18 and 35 years old with type 2 diabetes.

This clonotype was seen ten or more times. This CDR3 reads CASSDWGGAYEQYF. The CDR3 DNA follows: TGTGCCAGCAGCGACTGGGGTGGGGCGTACGAGCAGTACTTC. This chain joins TRBV6-6 and TRBJ2-7, with D possibly being TRBD1 (5 bases). With 6 bases removed from V and 4 bases from J, the gap between germline ends came to 16 bases. The CDR3 contains 14 residues. Per the germline V gene, CDR1 is MNHNY and CDR2 is SVGAGI (reference sequence).

This clonotype has only a few counts. The rearrangement uses TRBV29-1 and TRBJ2-7; D gene uncertain. Germline CDR1 and CDR2: SQVTM and ANQGSEA. The CDR3 covers 13 residues. The V and J ends lost 6 bases and 5 bases respectively, with 17 bases between them. CDR3 DNA sequence: TGCAGCGTAGGTTCTCAGTCTCCGGACGAGCAGTACTTC. Protein product: CSVGSQSPDEQYF.

The V gene is TRBV7-3, the J gene TRBJ2-2; D perhaps matches TRBD1 (5 bases). The germline V gene has CDR1 SGHTA and CDR2 FQGTGA. With 6 bases removed from V and 4 bases from J, the gap between germline ends came to 9 bases. The CDR3 is made up of 13 amino acids. The CDR3 nucleotides read TGTGCCAGCAGTGACAGAACCACCGGGGAGCTGTTTTTT. Its protein is CASSDRTTGELFF. The full variable domain, in which reference TRBV7-3 and TRBJ2-2 provide the parts outside the CDR3, is GAGVSQTPSNKVTEKGKYVELRCDPISGHTALYWYRQSLGQGPEFLIYFQGTGAADDSGLPNDRFFAVRPEGSVSTLKIQRTERGDSAVYLCASSDRTTGELFFGEGSRLTVL.

This clonotype was detected ten times or more. The rearrangement joins TRBV25-1 to TRBJ1-2; no definite D call. With 5 bases removed from V and 2 bases from J, the gap between germline ends came to 6 bases. Looked up from germline, CDR1 is MGHDK and CDR2 is SYGVNS. This CDR3 comprises 12 residues. In nucleotides, the CDR3 is TGTGCCAGCAGTCAGGCAAACTATGGCTACACCTTC. This codes for CASSQANYGYTF.

This clonotype was counted only a few times. The chain links TRBV14 to TRBJ1-1; tentatively, D is TRBD1 (6 bases). Germline CDR1 reads SGHDN; CDR2 reads FVKESK. V lost 4 bases, J lost 5 bases, and 11 bases lay in between. The CDR3 has 13 amino acids. In nucleotides, the CDR3 is TGTGCCAGCAGCCTGACAGGTTGGACTGAAGCTTTCTTT. Amino acids: CASSLTGWTEAFF.

The rearrangement joins TRBV7-8 to TRBJ1-6; no definite D call. Germline values: CDR1 SGHVS, CDR2 FQNEAQ. V lost 3 bases, J lost 7 bases, and 16 bases lay in between. There are 16 residues in the CDR3. The CDR3 reads CASSLVRLSPNSPLHF. In DNA, the CDR3 is TGTGCCAGCAGCTTGGTCCGGCTGTCTCCCAATTCACCCCTCCACTTT. The variable domain in full, with the rest retrieved from reference TRBV7-8 and TRBJ1-6, is GAGVSQSPRYKVAKRGQDVALRCDPISGHVSLFWYQQALGQGPEFLTYFQNEAQLDKSGLPSDRFFAERPEGSVSTLKIQRTQQEDSAVYLCASSLVRLSPNSPLHFGNGTRLTVT.

This clonotype was recorded a few times. The CDR3 DNA reads TGCGCCAGCAGCTACCGAAGCTCCTACGAGCAGTACTTC. It encodes CASSYRSSYEQYF. The chain is built from TRBV4-1 and TRBJ2-5; no firm D call. The J call could be wrong; TRBJ2-7 is a better fit for the DNA end. Germline V gene sequence: CDR1 MGHRA, CDR2 YSYEKL. The CDR3 loop spans 13 amino acids.

This clonotype turned up a few times. V is TRBV18 and J is TRBJ1-4; no clear D gene. Germline CDR1 KGHSH, CDR2 LQKENI. CDR3 size: 14 residues. The CDR3 DNA follows: TGTGCTAGCAGCCCCGGCGGAGGGAATGAAAAACTGTTTTTT. It codes for CASSPGGGNEKLFF.

This chain joins TRBV7-7 and TRBJ1-3; D is uncertain. V lost 5 bases and J 4 bases, leaving 9 bases between the germline ends. This CDR3 is built from 13 residues. The germline gives CDR1 SSHAT, CDR2 FNYEAQ (reference sequence). CDR3 in amino acids: CASSHSIGNTIYF. As DNA, the CDR3 is TGTGCCAGCAGCCACTCTATCGGAAACACCATATATTTT.

This chain connects TRBV29-1 to TRBJ1-1; maybe TRBD1 (6 bases). Germline values: CDR1 SQVTM, CDR2 ANQGSEA. The V end lost 4 bases, the J end lost 7 bases, and 13 bases lay between the germline ends. The CDR3 runs to 12 residues. The CDR3 bases are TGCAGCGTTGTGGGGGGGGCGGGTGAAGCTTTCTTT. Translated, it gives CSVVGGAGEAFF.

J is TRBJ2-2 and V is TRBV6-4; the D is unclear. The CDR3 runs to 14 residues. V was pared by 4 bases and J by 3 bases, with 9 bases between. Germline V gene sequence: CDR1 MRHNA, CDR2 SNTAGT. CDR3 in DNA: TGTGCCAGCAGTGGGGCACACGACACCGGGGAGCTGTTTTTT. Encoded protein: CASSGAHDTGELFF.

This clonotype was counted ten times or more. The gene calls are TRBV7-3 and TRBJ2-7; weak D call: TRBD1 (5 bases). Trimming took 5 bases from V and 3 from J, leaving 11 bases between them. The CDR3 totals 13 residues. Per germline, CDR1 SGHTA and CDR2 FQGTGA. The chain's CDR3 is CASSQGAFYEQYF. CDR3 coding DNA: TGTGCCAGCAGCCAAGGGGCCTTCTACGAGCAGTACTTC.

The CDR3 is CASSELEGGGYTF. CDR3 DNA: TGTGCCAGCAGTGAACTAGAGGGCGGGGGCTACACCTTC. V gene TRBV6-1 combines with J gene TRBJ1-2; D call uncertain. There are 13 residues in the CDR3. Trimming left V 2 bases short and J 8 bases short, with 12 bases between. Per germline, CDR1 MNHNS and CDR2 SASEGT.

This chain connects TRBV25-1 to TRBJ1-1; TRBD1 might be the D (5 bases). The V end was cut by 5 bases, the J end by 7 bases, with 14 bases between. The CDR3 runs to 13 residues. Germline CDR1 and CDR2: MGHDK and SYGVNS. The CDR3, as DNA: TGTGCCAGCAGTTGGCGACAGAACGATGAAGCTTTCTTT. This translates into CASSWRQNDEAFF.

The chain is built from TRBV10-1 and TRBJ1-6; 7 bases map to TRBD1. Germline trimming cut 7 bases from V and 10 bases from J; bases unmatched to any gene: 13. The CDR3 consists of 15 residues. Germline lookup yields CDR1 WNHNN and CDR2 SYGVQD (reference sequence). The CDR3 sequence is CASIRGQDLRSPLHF. The DNA of the CDR3 is TGCGCCAGCATCCGCGGACAGGACCTAAGATCACCCCTCCACTTT.

This clonotype has more than one count but fewer than ten. The chain joins TRBV29-1 to TRBJ2-7; 9 positions agree with TRBD1. V lost 3 bases, J lost 5 bases, and 2 bases stayed unmatched. This CDR3 region has 12 residues. Germline CDR1 is SQVTM and CDR2 is ANQGSEA. The CDR3 protein is CSVEDRGHEQYF. The CDR3 nucleotides are TGCAGCGTTGAGGACAGGGGTCACGAGCAGTACTTC.

This clonotype was counted a single time. The chain has TRBV9 and TRBJ2-1; D unresolved. The CDR3 length is 16 residues. The germline V gene has CDR1 SGDLS and CDR2 YYNGEE. V lost 2 bases, J lost 4 bases, and 16 bases lay in between. The CDR3, as DNA: TGTGCCAGCAGCGTTGCTAGAGGAGACTTATACAATGAGCAGTTCTTC. This encodes CASSVARGDLYNEQFF.

This clonotype was seen only once. The chain carries TRBV4-3 and TRBJ1-2, with D maybe TRBD1 (6 bases). V was shortened by 3 bases and J by 1 base, with 12 bases between the two germline ends. Germline lookup yields CDR1 LGHNA and CDR2 YSLEER. This CDR3 is built from 15 residues. DNA of the CDR3: TGCGCCAGCAGCCAGACGGGGGGCTATAACTATGGCTACACCTTC. Its protein product is CASSQTGGYNYGYTF.